Each of the 25 T cell receptor beta chains below was sequenced from the same sample in a study of shared clonotypes between healthy human individuals. Generated by immunoSEQ multiplex PCR, the TCRdb table keeps only in-frame clones and is missing some. The sample yields some 490,000 clones, more than 75% seen once. The sequencing sample was made of PBMCs. These receptors were collected from a woman aged 40 to 55 in good health. Some clones in this sample may be carry-over from other donors' samples.

The chain couples TRBV6-1 to TRBJ2-1; TRBD2 agrees at 13 bases. Trimming cost V 5 bases and J 6 bases; bases outside gene matches: 4. CDR3 length: 15 residues. Germline loops: CDR1 MNHNS, CDR2 SASEGT. This CDR3 reads CASSWTSGSLNEQFF. The CDR3 nucleotides are TGTGCCAGCAGTTGGACTAGCGGGAGTCTCAATGAGCAGTTCTTC.

V is TRBV13 and J is TRBJ2-3; TRBD1 or TRBD2 may be the D gene (5 bases each). V gave up 2 bases and J gave up 2 bases, with 14 bases separating them. The CDR3 sequence is 16 residues long. Germline CDR1 and CDR2: PRHDT and FYEKMQ (reference sequence). CDR3: CASSLKRGPFTDTQYF. Written as DNA, the CDR3 is TGTGCCAGCAGCTTAAAGAGGGGCCCGTTCACAGATACGCAGTATTTT.

The gene calls are TRBV5-4 and TRBJ1-5; D unclear. The CDR3 is made up of 15 amino acids. Germline-derived CDR1 and CDR2 are SGHNT and YYREEE (reference sequence). The V and J ends lost 2 bases and 0 bases respectively, with 9 bases between them. CDR3 sequence reads: CASSFGGNSNQPQHF. In DNA form, the CDR3 reads TGTGCCAGCAGCTTCGGAGGGAATAGCAATCAGCCCCAGCATTTT. The whole variable domain, filled in from reference TRBV5-4 and TRBJ1-5, reads ETGVTQSPTHLIKTRGQQVTLRCSSQSGHNTVSWYQQALGQGPQFIFQYYREEENGRGNFPPRFSGLQFPNYSSELNVNALELDDSALYLCASSFGGNSNQPQHFGDGTRLSIL.

The V gene is TRBV7-9, the J gene TRBJ2-1; either TRBD1 or TRBD2 may supply D (5 bases each). This CDR3 has 18 amino acids. Deletions cut 2 bases from V and 7 bases from J, with 24 bases between. CDR1 is SEHNR and CDR2 is FQNEAQ in the germline V gene (reference sequence). Written as DNA, the CDR3 is TGTGCCAGCAGCTTAAAGTTCGCTAGGCAGGGATGGGGGAATGAGCAGTTCTTC. Translation gives CASSLKFARQGWGNEQFF.

The genes are TRBV28 and TRBJ2-1; 8 bases agree with TRBD2. CDR1 is MDHEN, CDR2 SYDVKM, per germline. With V trimmed by 6 bases and J by 7 bases, 14 bases remained unmatched. CDR3 length equals 16 residues. In DNA form, the CDR3 reads TGTGCCAGCAGAATGGGTGGCGGGAGGATCATGAATGAGCAGTTCTTC. Its translation is CASRMGGGRIMNEQFF.

The chain uses TRBV6-1 and TRBJ1-5; 9 bases map to TRBD1. The trim removed 5 bases at V and 2 bases at J, leaving 4 bases unmatched. From germline, CDR1 is MNHNS and CDR2 SASEGT. This CDR3 is 15 amino acids long. The CDR3: CASSTRDRGNQPQHF. The CDR3 bases are TGTGCCAGCAGTACCCGGGACAGGGGCAATCAGCCCCAGCATTTT.

Only a few counts were recorded for this clone. The J gene is TRBJ1-5, the V gene TRBV28; possible D gene TRBD1, 5 bases. The V and J ends lost 11 bases and 9 bases respectively, with 20 bases between them. The CDR3 length is 13 residues. Germline assignment: CDR1 MDHEN and CDR2 SYDVKM. The CDR3 sequence is CAYKAGPHGPQHF. CDR3 in DNA: TGTGCCTACAAGGCGGGACCCCACGGGCCCCAGCATTTT. Full variable domain (remainder filled in from reference TRBV28 and TRBJ1-5): DVKVTQSSRYLVKRTGEKVFLECVQDMDHENMFWYRQDPGLGLRLIYFSYDVKMKEKGDIPEGYSVSREKKERFSLILESASTNQTSMYLCAYKAGPHGPQHFGDGTRLSIL.

The rearrangement links TRBV4-3 to TRBJ2-1, with unresolved D. The CDR3 is made up of 18 amino acids. V was pared by 1 base and J by 5 bases, with 21 bases between. CDR1 LGHNA and CDR2 YSLEER come from the germline V gene. This CDR3 reads CASSQGLRRVKYDNEQFF. Written as DNA, the CDR3 is TGCGCCAGCAGCCAAGGGCTAAGAAGGGTGAAGTATGACAATGAGCAGTTCTTC.

The J gene is TRBJ2-2, the V gene TRBV7-2, with 11 bases aligning to TRBD2. This CDR3 contains 19 residues. CDR1 SGHTA and CDR2 FQGNSA come from the germline V gene. The V and J ends lost 2 bases and 0 bases, in that order; junction bases with no gene match: 8. The CDR3 bases are TGTGCCAGCAGCTTAATGGTCTGGGGACTAGCGGCGAACACCGGGGAGCTGTTTTTT. Its protein is CASSLMVWGLAANTGELFF.

The chain couples TRBV19 to TRBJ2-1, with TRBD1 identical over 7 bases. Germline-derived CDR1 and CDR2 are LNHDA and SQIVND (reference sequence). Trimming cost V 4 bases and J 13 bases; bases outside gene matches: 13. The CDR3 covers 14 residues. The chain's CDR3 is CASSTLDRRTGQFF. DNA for the CDR3: TGTGCCAGTAGTACCCTGGACAGGCGGACTGGTCAGTTCTTC.

This CDR3 reads CASSLLFSPSTDTQYF. The CDR3 DNA reads TGTGCCAGCAGCTTACTCTTCAGTCCTAGCACAGATACGCAGTATTTT. The V gene is TRBV7-9, the J gene TRBJ2-3; no definite D call. CDR3 length equals 16 residues. In germline, CDR1 is SEHNR, CDR2 FQNEAQ (reference sequence). V shed 2 bases and J shed 0 bases, with 12 bases lying between them. Together with reference TRBV7-9 and TRBJ2-3, the CDR3 gives the full variable domain: DTGVSQNPRHKITKRGQNVTFRCDPISEHNRLYWYRQTLGQGPEFLTYFQNEAQLEKSRLLSDRFSAERPKGSFSTLEIQRTEQGDSAMYLCASSLLFSPSTDTQYFGPGTRLTVL.

The chain joins TRBV6-5 to TRBJ2-2; the D call may be TRBD1 or TRBD2 (5 bases each). CDR3 size: 16 residues. Trimming pared 1 base from V and 6 bases from J, leaving 15 bases between. CDR1 MNHEY and CDR2 SVGAGI come from the germline V gene. The chain's CDR3 is CASSYFFRRDAGELFF. In nucleotides, the CDR3 is TGTGCCAGCAGTTACTTTTTCCGCAGGGACGCCGGGGAGCTGTTTTTT.

In its sample, this clone was seen many times. The chain employs TRBV2 and TRBJ1-6; TRBD1 matches 9 bases. V lost 6 bases and J lost 7; bases outside the gene matches: 4. The CDR3 is 14 residues long. CDR1 and CDR2 from the germline V gene are SNHLY and FYNNEI. The CDR3 nucleotides read TGTGCCAGCAGAGGGACAGGGAACAATTCACCCCTCCACTTT. This encodes CASRGTGNNSPLHF.

The CDR3 region is CASTPQGTNQPQHF. For the CDR3, the DNA is TGTGCCAGCACCCCACAGGGGACCAATCAGCCCCAGCATTTT. The chain uses TRBV7-2 and TRBJ1-5; TRBD1 matches at 7 bases. Germline V gene data show CDR1 as SGHTA and CDR2 as FQGNSA. The length of the CDR3 is 14 residues. V gave up 7 bases and J gave up 3 bases; unmatched junction bases: 6. The whole variable domain, filled in from reference TRBV7-2 and TRBJ1-5, reads GAGVSQSPSNKVTEKGKDVELRCDPISGHTALYWYRQSLGQGLEFLIYFQGNSAPDKSGLPSDRFSAERTGGSVSTLTIQRTQQEDSAVYLCASTPQGTNQPQHFGDGTRLSIL.

The chain uses TRBV18 and TRBJ2-7; 8 nucleotides line up with TRBD2. CDR1 and CDR2 (germline): KGHSH, LQKENI. The CDR3 runs to 16 residues. The ends lost 6 bases at V and 5 bases at J; junction bases unmatched: 15. The CDR3, as DNA: TGTGCCAGCTCCCGGGGGGGAGCGGGAGAATTCCACGAGCAGTACTTC. It yields the protein CASSRGGAGEFHEQYF.

This sequence joins TRBV10-3 and TRBJ2-6; 8 bases are shared with TRBD1. This CDR3 has 17 residues. Germline CDR1 and CDR2: ENHRY and SYGVKD. V was clipped by 8 bases and J by 0 bases; unmatched bases: 9. CDR3 sequence (DNA): TGTGCCATCGGCAGGGGGCAAACTGACTCTGGGGCCAACGTCCTGACTTTC. Protein: CAIGRGQTDSGANVLTF.

J is TRBJ1-4 and V is TRBV5-1; no firm D call. There are 14 residues in the CDR3. CDR1 is SGHRS, CDR2 YFSETQ, per germline. Between the trimmed V and J ends, which lost 4 bases and 2 bases, there was a span of 9 bases. CDR3 sequence: CASSKSGTNEKLFF. The CDR3 DNA sequence: TGCGCCAGCAGCAAATCCGGCACTAATGAAAAACTGTTTTTT.

The V and J genes are TRBV7-3 and TRBJ2-3, with 10 positions matching TRBD2. Germline V gene lookup returns CDR1 SGHTA and CDR2 FQGTGA. Unmatched junction bases numbered 4, after V lost 5 bases and J lost 2 bases. CDR3 size: 15 residues. The CDR3 nucleotides read TGTGCCAGCAGCAACGGACTAGCGGACACAGATACGCAGTATTTT. Protein sequence: CASSNGLADTDTQYF.

This chain links TRBV2 with TRBJ2-7; possibly TRBD2 for D (5 bases). The germline V and J ends were trimmed by 7 bases and 5 bases, with 18 bases remaining between them. The germline CDR1 and CDR2 sequences are SNHLY and FYNNEI. The CDR3 loop spans 14 amino acids. This CDR3 reads CASTPEASGHEQYF. CDR3 coding DNA: TGTGCCAGCACCCCGGAGGCGTCCGGGCACGAGCAGTACTTC.

The genes are TRBV27 and TRBJ2-1, with 7 bases fitting TRBD2. The CDR3 extends over 15 amino acids. J lost 1 base, V lost 3 bases, and 3 bases had no gene match. The germline V gene has CDR1 MNHEY and CDR2 SMNVEV (reference sequence). The CDR3 DNA follows: TGTGCCAGCAGTTTGGACGGGAGGTCCTACAATGAGCAGTTCTTC. Translating it yields CASSLDGRSYNEQFF.

The CDR3 region has the DNA TGTGCCAGCAGTGTCCAGGGGGGGTATGGCAATGAGCAGTTCTTC. This translates into CASSVQGGYGNEQFF. The chain recombines TRBV6-4 with TRBJ2-1; tentatively, D is TRBD1 or TRBD2 (7 bases each). Trimming pared 4 bases from V and 6 bases from J, leaving 16 bases between. This CDR3 has 15 amino acids. The germline CDR1 and CDR2 sequences are MRHNA and SNTAGT.

The chain is built from TRBV11-3 and TRBJ2-1; D might be TRBD2 (5 bases). This CDR3 is built from 13 residues. Germline loops: CDR1 SGHNT, CDR2 YENEEA. The ends were cut back, 5 bases at V and 12 bases at J, with 17 bases in the middle. CDR3 protein: CASSRGPDRGQFF. CDR3 coding DNA: TGTGCCAGCAGCCGCGGACCCGACCGGGGGCAGTTCTTC.

This chain links TRBV7-2 with TRBJ2-2, with D possibly matching TRBD2 (5 bases). The CDR3 runs 13 residues. The germline V and J ends were trimmed by 6 bases and 6 bases, with 11 bases remaining between them. Germline V gene lookup returns CDR1 SGHTA and CDR2 FQGNSA. CDR3 in DNA: TGTGCCAGCAGGGCCGTGGGAGCCGGGGAGCTGTTTTTT. Translation gives CASRAVGAGELFF.

The CDR3 coding sequence is TGTGCCAGCAGCCTCCAGGTGGGGGGAGCCAGTGAGACCCAGTACTTC. Translated: CASSLQVGGASETQYF. V gene TRBV7-2 combines with J gene TRBJ2-5; D is possibly TRBD2 (6 bases). Germline V gene sequence: CDR1 SGHTA, CDR2 FQGNSA. The germline V and J ends were trimmed by 5 bases and 5 bases, with 21 bases remaining between them. This CDR3 contains 16 residues.

The genes are TRBV7-9 and TRBJ2-1, with a tentative D call TRBD2 (6 bases). Germline-derived CDR1 and CDR2 are SEHNR and FQNEAQ (reference sequence). Trimming left V 3 bases short and J 5 bases short, with 14 bases between. The CDR3 totals 15 residues. CDR3: CASSLDYDPNNEQFF. CDR3 in DNA: TGTGCCAGCAGCTTGGACTACGACCCGAACAATGAGCAGTTCTTC.